Below are 17 T cell receptor beta chains sequenced from a single sample in a study of identical twins. TCRdb fed the 5' RACE reads into MiXCR, producing one record per CDR3 protein. There are around 530,000 distinct CDR3 sequences in the sample; roughly 15% occur only once, and 0.35% to 0.45% lies in the top ten. The sample was also linked to a second study, of yellow fever vaccine responses in identical twins.

Material: CD4+ T cells sorted from blood. These receptors came from a woman aged 18-35 years in good health.

This clonotype came up a few times. The rearrangement links TRBV29-1 to TRBJ2-3; D might be TRBD1 or TRBD2, each matching 6 bases. CDR3 size: 16 residues. The germline V gene encodes CDR1 SQVTM and CDR2 ANQGSEA. The V gene lost 3 bases and the J gene lost 3 bases, with 19 bases spanning the gap. In DNA, the CDR3 is TGCAGCGTTGAGGGGGCCGGTTGGGGGGCAACAGATACGCAGTATTTT. It specifies CSVEGAGWGATDTQYF.

This clonotype appeared a few times. This chain joins TRBV5-1 and TRBJ1-2; no reliable D call. CDR3 size: 12 residues. Germline V gene data show CDR1 as SGHRS and CDR2 as YFSETQ. Trimming stripped 3 bases from V and 8 bases from J, with 11 bases between. The CDR3 nucleotides read TGCGCCAGCAGCTCTGACTCAGCGGGCTACACCTTC. It translates to CASSSDSAGYTF.

The table lists this clonotype with a few counts. The chain is built from TRBV6-2 or TRBV6-3 and TRBJ2-7; 7 positions agree with TRBD1. Trimming took 2 bases from V and 1 from J; bases not matched to a gene: 5. The germline V gene has CDR1 MNHEY and CDR2 SVGEGT. The CDR3 contains 15 residues. CDR3 sequence reads: CASSYEQGKSYEQYF. As DNA, the CDR3 is TGTGCCAGCAGTTACGAACAGGGGAAATCCTACGAGCAGTACTTC.

This clonotype was recorded at least ten times. The chain carries TRBV29-1 and TRBJ2-2; TRBD2 agrees at 14 bases. Per the germline V gene, CDR1 is SQVTM and CDR2 is ANQGSEA. The CDR3 runs 19 residues. The V gene end was trimmed by 0 bases and the J gene end by 4 bases; junction bases not matched to a gene: 10. The CDR3 coding sequence is TGCAGCGTTGAAGAGGATCAGGGGACTAGCGGGAGTTTCACCGGGGAGCTGTTTTTT. Translation gives CSVEEDQGTSGSFTGELFF.

This clonotype was detected only a few times. The V call is TRBV4-2, the J call TRBJ2-5; D gene unclear. The CDR3 is made up of 15 amino acids. The germline gives CDR1 LGHNA, CDR2 YNFKEQ. The V and J ends lost 0 bases and 5 bases respectively, with 13 bases between them. The CDR3 bases are TGTGCCAGCAGCCAAGATAGGATGCTGGGTGAGACCCAGTACTTC. Its translation: CASSQDRMLGETQYF.

The chain links TRBV6-1 to TRBJ2-2; a weak D match, TRBD1 (6 bases). The V end was cut by 8 bases, the J end by 1 base, with 11 bases between. CDR1 MNHNS and CDR2 SASEGT come from the germline V gene. This CDR3 is built from 14 residues. CDR3 sequence: CASHSGQNTGELFF. The CDR3 coding sequence is TGTGCCAGCCACTCGGGACAGAACACCGGGGAGCTGTTTTTT.

This clonotype has just a few counts. The rearrangement links TRBV7-8 to TRBJ2-1; D uncertain. CDR1 is SGHVS, CDR2 FQNEAQ, per germline. Trimming cost V 1 base and J 9 bases, with 7 bases left between them. The CDR3 contains 12 residues. This chain's CDR3 is CASSLGLCEQFF. CDR3 DNA sequence: TGTGCCAGCAGCTTAGGTCTTTGTGAGCAGTTCTTC.

The V gene is TRBV12-3 or TRBV12-4, the J gene TRBJ2-7; the match to TRBD2 covers 9 bases. CDR3 length: 15 amino acids. With V trimmed by 2 bases and J by 6 bases, 8 bases remained unmatched. The CDR3: CASSLYGTSSSEQYF. CDR3 sequence (DNA): TGTGCCAGCAGTTTATATGGGACTAGCAGTAGCGAGCAGTACTTC.

In this sample, this clonotype turned up a few times. This chain uses TRBV7-9 with TRBJ2-3, with TRBD2 identical over 11 bases. The ends lost 5 bases at V and 2 bases at J; junction bases unmatched: 3. The CDR3 loop spans 15 amino acids. Germline CDR1 SEHNR, CDR2 FQNEAQ (reference sequence). The CDR3 spells CASSLGLAVTDTQYF. The CDR3 DNA sequence: TGTGCCAGCAGCCTGGGACTAGCGGTCACAGATACGCAGTATTTT.

This clonotype was seen more than once but under ten times. V usage is TRBV6-5 and J usage is TRBJ1-6, with 7 bases matching TRBD1. This CDR3 region has 14 residues. Germline loops: CDR1 MNHEY, CDR2 SVGAGI. Losses at the gene ends were 4 bases for V and 7 bases for J; bases not matched to a gene: 4. The CDR3 is CASSFTGENSPLHF. The CDR3 nucleotides read TGTGCCAGCAGTTTTACAGGGGAAAATTCACCCCTCCACTTT.

This chain links TRBV3-1 with TRBJ2-6; TRBD1 matches 8 bases. Germline CDR1 is LGHDT and CDR2 is YNNKEL (reference sequence). The CDR3 has 16 residues. J lost 2 bases, V lost 4 bases, and 4 bases had no gene match. CDR3 nucleotides: TGTGCCAGCAGCCCCTGGACAGGGACTGGGGCCAACGTCCTGACTTTC. The encoded protein is CASSPWTGTGANVLTF.

The V call is TRBV20-1, the J call TRBJ2-3; D remains unclear. Germline V CDR1 and CDR2: DFQATT, SNEGSKA (reference sequence). The CDR3 totals 11 residues. The CDR3 sequence: CSPLVSHTQYF. The CDR3 DNA reads TGCAGCCCCTTGGTCTCGCATACGCAGTATTTT.

This clonotype showed up just a few times. CDR3 in DNA: TGTGCCAGCAGCCCCCAGGGGACTGTCACAGATACGCAGTATTTT. It specifies CASSPQGTVTDTQYF. The V and J genes are TRBV7-2 and TRBJ2-3, with D perhaps being TRBD1 or TRBD2 (6 bases each). The CDR3 is 15 amino acids. Trimming took off 5 bases at V and 2 bases at J, with 14 bases between the two ends. The germline V gene encodes CDR1 SGHTA and CDR2 FQGNSA. Complete variable domain (other parts from reference TRBV7-2 and TRBJ2-3): GAGVSQSPSNKVTEKGKDVELRCDPISGHTALYWYRQSLGQGLEFLIYFQGNSAPDKSGLPSDRFSAERTGGSVSTLTIQRTQQEDSAVYLCASSPQGTVTDTQYFGPGTRLTVL.

This chain uses TRBV28 with TRBJ1-2, with D uncertain. The CDR3 has 13 residues. Germline V gene data show CDR1 as MDHEN and CDR2 as SYDVKM. V was clipped by 7 bases and J by 4 bases, with 13 bases between them. The CDR3 coding sequence is TGTGCCAGCACCCAGGAAAGGGTCTATGGCTACACCTTC. This gives the protein CASTQERVYGYTF.

V usage is TRBV29-1 and J usage is TRBJ2-1; D is perhaps TRBD1 or TRBD2 (5 bases each). The germline V gene has CDR1 SQVTM and CDR2 ANQGSEA. There are 14 residues in the CDR3. The V end was cut by 7 bases, the J end by 3 bases, with 16 bases between. The CDR3 DNA follows: TGCAGCGCCTGCCGGGACGGCAACTACAATGAGCAGTTCTTC. Amino acids: CSACRDGNYNEQFF.

The chain has TRBV6-1 and TRBJ2-7; no definite D call. The V and J ends lost 6 bases and 3 bases respectively, with 18 bases between them. The CDR3 contains 15 residues. Per the germline V gene, CDR1 is MNHNS and CDR2 is SASEGT. This chain's CDR3 is CASSPLTDGRYEQYF. The CDR3 DNA reads TGTGCCAGCAGCCCCCTCACGGACGGCCGCTACGAGCAGTACTTC.

This clonotype has just a few counts. V and J are TRBV10-3 and TRBJ2-1, with TRBD2 matching 10 bases. Germline-derived CDR1 and CDR2 are ENHRY and SYGVKD. With V trimmed by 7 bases and J by 6 bases, 9 bases remained unmatched. CDR3 length: 15 amino acids. CDR3 in DNA: TGTGCCATCACCGGGGGAACTAGCGGGGCCAATGAGCAGTTCTTC. As protein: CAITGGTSGANEQFF.